This T cell receptor (beta chain) was captured in a study of blood T cell repertoires in COVID-19. Study at large: Specimens from acute and convalescent COVID-19 originated in the United States, Italy and Spain.

TCRdb's table, derived via immunoSEQ multiplex PCR, lists solely in-frame clones and lacks some. The profile shows roughly 250,000 clones, roughly four fifths of them singletons. The CDR3 consists of 13 residues. Germline V CDR1 and CDR2: MDHEN, SYDVKM. V dropped 3 bases and J dropped 5 bases, with 10 bases sitting between them. The receptor was derived from an elderly woman with acute or convalescent COVID-19. This chain joins TRBV28 and TRBJ1-2; a possible D gene is TRBD1 (6 bases). What was sequenced was peripheral blood. The CDR3 spells CASSFGRGYGYTF. CDR3 in DNA: TGTGCCAGCAGTTTCGGGAGGGGGTATGGCTACACCTTC.